This T cell receptor beta chain is from a study of CD8+CD57+ T cells in acquired aplastic anemia. Germline loops: CDR1 LNHNV, CDR2 YYDKDF (reference sequence). Trimming stripped 3 bases from V and 1 base from J, with 12 bases between. The CDR3 spans 16 residues. Using genomic DNA as the template, TCR beta VDJ and CDR3 profiling was carried out. TCRdb ran MiXCR on the reads and lists one entry per CDR3 protein. Here the sample spans 150,000 to 200,000 distinct CDR3 sequences, 47% being singletons. Notes on the study in general: Overlap between patients and controls comprised roughly 30 CD8+ CDR3 sequences.

This clonotype was seen a few times. The antigen remains unidentified. Selection for sequencing was limited to patients who had shown CD8+CD57+ cell expansion by flow cytometry. A severe acquired aplastic anemia diagnosis applied to all patients. Untreated patients provided the blood samples, with no therapy given before sampling. This chain joins TRBV15 and TRBJ2-2; D may be TRBD1 (6 bases). The specimen was sorted CD4+, CD8+, or CD8+CD57+ T cells (not recorded which) from PBMCs. The TCR was taken from a human donor with aplastic anemia. In DNA form, the CDR3 reads TGTGCCACCAGCAGGACGGACAGATTGAACACCGGGGAGCTGTTTTTT. Residues: CATSRTDRLNTGELFF.